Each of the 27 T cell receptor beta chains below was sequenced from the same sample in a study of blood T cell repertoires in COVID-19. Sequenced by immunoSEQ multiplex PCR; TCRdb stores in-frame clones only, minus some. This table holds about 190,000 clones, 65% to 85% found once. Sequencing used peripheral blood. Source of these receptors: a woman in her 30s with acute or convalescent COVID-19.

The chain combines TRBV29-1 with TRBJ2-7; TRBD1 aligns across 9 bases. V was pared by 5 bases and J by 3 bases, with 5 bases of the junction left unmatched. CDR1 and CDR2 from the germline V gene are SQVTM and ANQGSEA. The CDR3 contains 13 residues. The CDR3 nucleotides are TGCAGCGTTCGCACAGGGGGCGGCTACGAGCAGTACTTC. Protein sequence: CSVRTGGGYEQYF.

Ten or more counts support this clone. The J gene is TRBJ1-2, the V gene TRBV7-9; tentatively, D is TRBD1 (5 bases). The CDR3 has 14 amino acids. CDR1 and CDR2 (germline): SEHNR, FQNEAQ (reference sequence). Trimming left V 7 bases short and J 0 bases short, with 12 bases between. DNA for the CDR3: TGTGCCAGCACCCCCACAGGAGCTAACTATGGCTACACCTTC. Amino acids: CASTPTGANYGYTF.

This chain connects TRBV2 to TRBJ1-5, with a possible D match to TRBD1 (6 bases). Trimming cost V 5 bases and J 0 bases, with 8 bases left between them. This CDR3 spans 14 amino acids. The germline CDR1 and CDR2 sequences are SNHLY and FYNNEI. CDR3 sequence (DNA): TGTGCCAGCAGTCAGGGGTTTAGCAATCAGCCCCAGCATTTT. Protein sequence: CASSQGFSNQPQHF.

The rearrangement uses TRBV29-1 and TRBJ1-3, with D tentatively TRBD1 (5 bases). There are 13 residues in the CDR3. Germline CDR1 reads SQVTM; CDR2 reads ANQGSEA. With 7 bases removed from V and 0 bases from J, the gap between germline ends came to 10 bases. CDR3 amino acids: CSAEDNSGNTIYF. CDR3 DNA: TGCAGCGCCGAGGACAACTCTGGAAACACCATATATTTT. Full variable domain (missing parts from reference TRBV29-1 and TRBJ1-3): SAVISQKPSRDICQRGTSLTIQCQVDSQVTMMFWYRQQPGQSLTLIATANQGSEATYESGFVIDKFPISRPNLTFSTLTVSNMSPEDSSIYLCSAEDNSGNTIYFGEGSWLTVV.

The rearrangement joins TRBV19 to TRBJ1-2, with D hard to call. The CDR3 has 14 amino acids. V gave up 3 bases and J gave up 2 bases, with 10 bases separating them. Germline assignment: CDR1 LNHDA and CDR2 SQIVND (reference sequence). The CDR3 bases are TGTGCCAGTAGTATCGGTACAGAAAACTATGGCTACACCTTC. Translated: CASSIGTENYGYTF.

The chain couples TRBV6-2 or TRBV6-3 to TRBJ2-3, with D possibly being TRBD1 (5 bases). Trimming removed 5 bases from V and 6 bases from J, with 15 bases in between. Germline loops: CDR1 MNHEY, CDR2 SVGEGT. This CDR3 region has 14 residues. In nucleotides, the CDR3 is TGTGCCAGCAGTGTCCCGCTAGGGGCGGATACGCAGTATTTT. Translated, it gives CASSVPLGADTQYF.

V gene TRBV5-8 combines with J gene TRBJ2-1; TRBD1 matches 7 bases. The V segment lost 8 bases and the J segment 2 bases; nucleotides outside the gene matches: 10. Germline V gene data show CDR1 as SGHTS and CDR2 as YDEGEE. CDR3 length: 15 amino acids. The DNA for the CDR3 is TGTGCCAGTGGAATTGAGGGGGCTGCCTACAATGAGCAGTTCTTC. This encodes CASGIEGAAYNEQFF.

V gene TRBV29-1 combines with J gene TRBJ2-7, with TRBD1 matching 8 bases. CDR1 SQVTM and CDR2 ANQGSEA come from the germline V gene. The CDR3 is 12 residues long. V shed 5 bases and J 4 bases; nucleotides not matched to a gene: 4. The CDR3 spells CSVLTGGYEQYF. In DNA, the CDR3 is TGCAGCGTTCTCACAGGGGGGTACGAGCAGTACTTC.

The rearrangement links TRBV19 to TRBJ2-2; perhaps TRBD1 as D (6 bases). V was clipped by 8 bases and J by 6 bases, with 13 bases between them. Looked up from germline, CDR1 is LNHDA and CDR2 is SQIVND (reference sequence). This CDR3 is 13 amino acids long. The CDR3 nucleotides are TGTGCCAGTTCCTACAGGGTCCCCGGGGAGCTGTTTTTT. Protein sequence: CASSYRVPGELFF.

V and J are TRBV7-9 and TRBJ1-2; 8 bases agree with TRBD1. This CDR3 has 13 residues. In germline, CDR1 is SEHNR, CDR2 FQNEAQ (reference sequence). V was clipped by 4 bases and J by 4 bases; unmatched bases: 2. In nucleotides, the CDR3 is TGTGCCAGCAGCTCAGACAGGGGCTATGGCTACACCTTC. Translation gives CASSSDRGYGYTF.

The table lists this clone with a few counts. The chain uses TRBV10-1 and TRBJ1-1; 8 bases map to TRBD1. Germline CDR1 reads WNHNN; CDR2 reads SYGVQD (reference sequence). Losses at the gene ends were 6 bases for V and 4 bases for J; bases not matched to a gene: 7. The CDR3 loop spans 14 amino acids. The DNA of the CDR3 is TGCGCCAGCAGAGCAGGGGGCTCGGGCACTGAAGCTTTCTTT. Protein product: CASRAGGSGTEAFF.

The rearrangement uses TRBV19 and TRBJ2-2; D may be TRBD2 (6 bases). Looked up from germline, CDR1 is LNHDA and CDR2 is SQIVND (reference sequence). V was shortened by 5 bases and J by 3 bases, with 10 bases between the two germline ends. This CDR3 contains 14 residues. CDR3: CASSRGSDTGELFF. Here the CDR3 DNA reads TGTGCCAGTAGTCGGGGGTCCGACACCGGGGAGCTGTTTTTT.

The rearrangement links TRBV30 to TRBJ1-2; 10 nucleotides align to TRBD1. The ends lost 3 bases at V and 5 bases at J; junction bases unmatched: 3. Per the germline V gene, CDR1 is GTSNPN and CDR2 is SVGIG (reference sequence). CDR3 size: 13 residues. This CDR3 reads CAWRGDRGYGYTF. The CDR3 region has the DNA TGTGCCTGGAGGGGGGACAGGGGATATGGCTACACCTTC.

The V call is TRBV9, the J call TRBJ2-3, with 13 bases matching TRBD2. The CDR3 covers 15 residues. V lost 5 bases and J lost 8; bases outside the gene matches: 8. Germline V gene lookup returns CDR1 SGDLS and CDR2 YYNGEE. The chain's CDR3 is CASRQTSGGASTQYF. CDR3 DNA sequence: TGTGCCAGCAGACAAACTAGCGGGGGGGCCAGTACGCAGTATTTT.

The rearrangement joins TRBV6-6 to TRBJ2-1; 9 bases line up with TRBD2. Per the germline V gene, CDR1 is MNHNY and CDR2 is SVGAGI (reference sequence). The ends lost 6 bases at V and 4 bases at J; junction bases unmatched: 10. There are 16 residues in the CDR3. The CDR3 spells CASRGASGIKYNEQFF. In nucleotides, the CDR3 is TGTGCCAGCAGAGGCGCTAGCGGGATCAAATACAATGAGCAGTTCTTC.

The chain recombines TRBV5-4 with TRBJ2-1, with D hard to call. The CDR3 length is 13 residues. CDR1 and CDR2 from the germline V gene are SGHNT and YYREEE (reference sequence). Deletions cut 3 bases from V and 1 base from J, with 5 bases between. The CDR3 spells CASSYSSYNEQFF. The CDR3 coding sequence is TGTGCCAGCAGCTACAGTTCCTACAATGAGCAGTTCTTC.

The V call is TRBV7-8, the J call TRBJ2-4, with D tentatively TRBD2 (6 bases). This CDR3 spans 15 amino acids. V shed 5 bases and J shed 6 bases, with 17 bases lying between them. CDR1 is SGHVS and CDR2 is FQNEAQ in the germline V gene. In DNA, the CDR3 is TGTGCCAGCAGCCCACCCGATATGGGGGGAAACATTCAGTACTTC. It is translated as CASSPPDMGGNIQYF.

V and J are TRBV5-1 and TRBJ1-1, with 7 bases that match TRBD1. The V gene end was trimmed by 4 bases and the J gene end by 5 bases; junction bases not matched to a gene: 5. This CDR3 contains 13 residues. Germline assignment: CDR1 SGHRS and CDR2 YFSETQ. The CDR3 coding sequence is TGCGCCAGCAGCCGCACAGGGGTTACTGAAGCTTTCTTT. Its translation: CASSRTGVTEAFF.

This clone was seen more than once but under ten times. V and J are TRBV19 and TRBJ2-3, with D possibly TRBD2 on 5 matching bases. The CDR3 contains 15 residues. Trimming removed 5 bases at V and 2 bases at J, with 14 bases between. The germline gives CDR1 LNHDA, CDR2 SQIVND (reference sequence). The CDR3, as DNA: TGTGCCAGTAGTGCTGGAGCGGTGCCCACAGATACGCAGTATTTT. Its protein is CASSAGAVPTDTQYF.

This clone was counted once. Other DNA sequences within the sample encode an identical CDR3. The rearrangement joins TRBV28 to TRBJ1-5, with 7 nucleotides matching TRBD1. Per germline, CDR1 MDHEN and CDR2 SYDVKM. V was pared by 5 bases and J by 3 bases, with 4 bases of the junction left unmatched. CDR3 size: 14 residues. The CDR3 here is CASSLQGNNQPQHF. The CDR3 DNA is TGTGCCAGCAGTCTACAGGGGAACAATCAGCCCCAGCATTTT.

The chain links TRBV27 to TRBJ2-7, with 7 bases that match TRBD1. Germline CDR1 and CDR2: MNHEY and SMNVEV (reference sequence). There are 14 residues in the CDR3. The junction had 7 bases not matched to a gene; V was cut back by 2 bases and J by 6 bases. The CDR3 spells CASSLAQGESEQYF. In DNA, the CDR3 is TGTGCCAGCAGTTTAGCGCAGGGGGAAAGCGAGCAGTACTTC.

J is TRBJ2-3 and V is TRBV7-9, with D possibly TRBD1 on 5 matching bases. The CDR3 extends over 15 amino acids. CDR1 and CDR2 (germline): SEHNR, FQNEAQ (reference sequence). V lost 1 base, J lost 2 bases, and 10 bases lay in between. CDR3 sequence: CASSLGYRPTDTQYF. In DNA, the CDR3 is TGTGCCAGCAGCTTAGGTTACAGGCCCACAGATACGCAGTATTTT.

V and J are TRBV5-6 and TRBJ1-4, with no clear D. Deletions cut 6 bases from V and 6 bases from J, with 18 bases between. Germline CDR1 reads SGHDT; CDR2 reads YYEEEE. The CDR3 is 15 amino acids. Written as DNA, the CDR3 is TGTGCCAGCACCCCTAGCCCAGGACGGGATGAAAAACTGTTTTTT. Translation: CASTPSPGRDEKLFF.

DNA of the CDR3: TGTGCCAGCAGCCCGGGACAGACCTATGGCTACACCTTC. Amino acid sequence: CASSPGQTYGYTF. This chain uses TRBV12-3 or TRBV12-4 with TRBJ1-2; 7 bases match TRBD1. The CDR3 is made up of 13 amino acids. J lost 4 bases, V lost 6 bases, and 5 bases had no gene match.

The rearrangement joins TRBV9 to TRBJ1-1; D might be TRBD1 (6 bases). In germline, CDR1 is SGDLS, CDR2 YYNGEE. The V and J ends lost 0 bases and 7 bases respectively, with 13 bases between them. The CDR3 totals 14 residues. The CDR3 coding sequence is TGTGCCAGCAGCGTAGATGGGCAGGGGTATGAAGCTTTCTTT. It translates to CASSVDGQGYEAFF.

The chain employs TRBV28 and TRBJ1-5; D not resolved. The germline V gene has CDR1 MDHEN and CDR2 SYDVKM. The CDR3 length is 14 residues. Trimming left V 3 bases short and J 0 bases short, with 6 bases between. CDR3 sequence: CASSFLDSNQPQHF. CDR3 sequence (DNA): TGTGCCAGCAGTTTTTTAGATAGCAATCAGCCCCAGCATTTT.

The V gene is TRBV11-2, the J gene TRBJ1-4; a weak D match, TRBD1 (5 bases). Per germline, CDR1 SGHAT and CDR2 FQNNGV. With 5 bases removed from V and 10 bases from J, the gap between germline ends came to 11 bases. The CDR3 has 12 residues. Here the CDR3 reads CASSRGKAKLFF. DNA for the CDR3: TGTGCCAGCAGCCGGGGGAAGGCAAAACTGTTTTTT.